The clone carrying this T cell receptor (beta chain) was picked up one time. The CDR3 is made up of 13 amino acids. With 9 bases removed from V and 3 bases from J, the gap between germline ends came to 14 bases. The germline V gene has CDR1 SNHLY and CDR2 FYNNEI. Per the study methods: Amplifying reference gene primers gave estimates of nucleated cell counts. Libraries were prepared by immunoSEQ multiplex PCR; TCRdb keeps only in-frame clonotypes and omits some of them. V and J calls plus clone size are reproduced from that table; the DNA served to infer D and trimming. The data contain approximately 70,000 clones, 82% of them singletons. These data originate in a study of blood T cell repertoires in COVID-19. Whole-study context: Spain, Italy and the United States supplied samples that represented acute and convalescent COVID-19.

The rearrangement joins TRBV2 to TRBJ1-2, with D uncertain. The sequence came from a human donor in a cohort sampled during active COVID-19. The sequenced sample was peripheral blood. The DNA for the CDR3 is TGTGCCAGTCCGTCTGGTCGGGACTATGGCTACACCTTC. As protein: CASPSGRDYGYTF. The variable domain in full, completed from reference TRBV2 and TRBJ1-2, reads EPEVTQTPSHQVTQMGQEVILRCVPISNHLYFYWYRQILGQKVEFLVSFYNNEISEKSEIFDDQFSVERPDGSNFTLKIRSTKLEDSAMYFCASPSGRDYGYTFGSGTRLTVV.